The rows below give T cell receptor beta chains drawn from one sample of a study of regulatory T cells in long-lasting Graves disease. Each CDR3 protein is one row after TCRdb ran MiXCR on the multiplex PCR reads. The sample carries hundreds of thousands of distinct CDR3 sequences, about 30% recorded once. The sample here was peripheral blood mononuclear cells (PBMCs), taken when the disease was refractory, from a patient treated with antithyroid drugs. The receptor source for this set is a female donor with Graves disease. Each CDR3 is given with its conserved first and last residue. Each record gives: D gene, V gene, CDR3 length, J gene, clone size, CDR3 protein. A D gene is named only where the DNA matches it firmly. The size of a clone is reported for some rows only, either as once, few or many, or as a class for expanded clones.

D: .
V: TRBV7-9
length: 14
J: TRBJ1-5
size: .
CDR3: CASSLGLPDQPQHF

D: TRBD1
V: TRBV20-1
length: 12
J: TRBJ1-1
size: few
CDR3: CSARTGSTEAFF

D: TRBD1
V: TRBV28
length: 14
J: TRBJ1-1
size: many
CDR3: CASSTTGGLTEAFF

D: .
V: TRBV12-3/TRBV12-4
length: 13
J: TRBJ1-5
size: .
CDR3: CASSLVSKQPQHF

D: TRBD1
V: TRBV2
length: 16
J: TRBJ1-5
size: .
CDR3: CASIQSGTGALEPQHF

D: .
V: TRBV19
length: 14
J: TRBJ2-1
size: .
CDR3: CASSPRGGIDEQFF

D: TRBD1
V: TRBV9
length: 15
J: TRBJ1-4
size: .
CDR3: CASSASTGGDEKLFF

D: TRBD2
V: TRBV12-3/TRBV12-4
length: 14
J: TRBJ2-5
size: many
CDR3: CASRPGLAKETQYF

D: .
V: TRBV7-3
length: 14
J: TRBJ2-5
size: few
CDR3: CASSIRDSWETQYF

D: TRBD2
V: TRBV7-9
length: 16
J: TRBJ2-5
size: .
CDR3: CASSNQGLAGQETQYF

D: TRBD1
V: TRBV5-1
length: 16
J: TRBJ1-2
size: .
CDR3: CASILSPGQGDYGYTF

D: .
V: TRBV28
length: 11
J: TRBJ1-4
size: few
CDR3: CASNREEKLFF

D: .
V: TRBV6-2/TRBV6-3
length: 13
J: TRBJ1-1
size: .
CDR3: CASSEGSNTEAFF

D: .
V: TRBV7-9
length: 16
J: TRBJ1-2
size: .
CDR3: CASSLGTPRGDYGYTF

D: .
V: TRBV20-1
length: 12
J: TRBJ1-1
size: few
CDR3: CSARDRHTEAFF

D: TRBD2
V: TRBV6-1
length: 15
J: TRBJ2-5
size: few
CDR3: CASSSSGGFQETQYF

D: .
V: TRBV7-9
length: 15
J: TRBJ2-2
size: .
CDR3: CASSDSGQITGELFF

D: .
V: TRBV2
length: 14
J: TRBJ1-1
size: many
CDR3: CASSDPTGLTEAFF

D: .
V: TRBV6-2/TRBV6-3
length: 14
J: TRBJ1-5
size: few
CDR3: CASSYDGYNQPQHF

D: TRBD1
V: TRBV12-3/TRBV12-4
length: 15
J: TRBJ1-2
size: few
CDR3: CASSLRQGAMGGYTF

D: .
V: TRBV3-1
length: 13
J: TRBJ1-1
size: .
CDR3: CASSQGVRSEAFF

D: TRBD2
V: TRBV11-2
length: 18
J: TRBJ2-5
size: few
CDR3: CASSQRTSGRAAPETQYF

D: .
V: TRBV7-9
length: 15
J: TRBJ1-5
size: .
CDR3: CASSVGGGVVQPQHF

D: .
V: TRBV10-2
length: 13
J: TRBJ1-1
size: .
CDR3: CASSDGGLTEAFF

D: .
V: TRBV5-1
length: 14
J: TRBJ1-3
size: .
CDR3: CASSDGNSGNTIYF

D: .
V: TRBV12-3/TRBV12-4
length: 13
J: TRBJ1-1
size: .
CDR3: CASWEVGNPEAFF

D: .
V: TRBV27
length: 15
J: TRBJ1-5
size: few
CDR3: CASSLFWSSNQPQHF

D: TRBD2
V: TRBV6-2/TRBV6-3
length: 15
J: TRBJ2-7
size: .
CDR3: CASSFSAGHSYEQYF

D: .
V: TRBV12-3/TRBV12-4
length: 13
J: TRBJ1-1
size: many
CDR3: CASREADRLEAFF

D: .
V: TRBV12-5
length: 13
J: TRBJ2-7
size: .
CDR3: CASGYGPTYEQYF

D: .
V: TRBV6-1
length: 16
J: TRBJ1-6
size: .
CDR3: CASSDNPTPDNSPLHF

D: .
V: TRBV28
length: 14
J: TRBJ2-5
size: many
CDR3: CASSPDTFQETQYF

D: TRBD2
V: TRBV10-2
length: 16
J: TRBJ2-4
size: .
CDR3: CASSDLGGGAKNIQYF

D: .
V: TRBV9
length: 13
J: TRBJ2-7
size: .
CDR3: CASSVDLNYEQYF

D: TRBD1
V: TRBV28
length: 15
J: TRBJ1-6
size: many
CDR3: CATNSGQGAGSPLHF

D: TRBD1
V: TRBV2
length: 18
J: TRBJ1-5
size: .
CDR3: CASSLETGTGSGNQPQHF

D: .
V: TRBV28
length: 15
J: TRBJ2-3
size: .
CDR3: CASREGGSRTDTQYF

D: .
V: TRBV7-3
length: 14
J: TRBJ1-1
size: few
CDR3: CASSWDPTNTEAFF

D: .
V: TRBV19
length: 12
J: TRBJ2-7
size: .
CDR3: CASSTGFYEQYF

D: .
V: TRBV6-2/TRBV6-3
length: 15
J: TRBJ2-5
size: few
CDR3: CASSYLGEYQETQYF

D: .
V: TRBV2
length: 15
J: TRBJ1-5
size: many
CDR3: CASSENVGRDQPQHF

D: .
V: TRBV4-1
length: 17
J: TRBJ1-2
size: .
CDR3: CASSQVVFTESNYGYTF

D: .
V: TRBV2
length: 14
J: TRBJ2-3
size: .
CDR3: CASSGHGVGDTQYF

D: .
V: TRBV14
length: 16
J: TRBJ1-1
size: .
CDR3: CASSQDRGGSNTEALF

D: .
V: TRBV29-1
length: 11
J: TRBJ2-7
size: .
CDR3: CSARLTDEQYF

D: TRBD2
V: TRBV28
length: 14
J: TRBJ2-2
size: .
CDR3: CAGERGKDTGELFF

D: TRBD1
V: TRBV20-1
length: 12
J: TRBJ2-7
size: .
CDR3: CSAGTGGDEQYF

D: TRBD2
V: TRBV28
length: 15
J: TRBJ2-7
size: few
CDR3: CASKRTSGSSYEQYF

D: .
V: TRBV20-1
length: 12
J: TRBJ1-1
size: many
CDR3: CSAPPGTPEAFF

D: .
V: TRBV12-3/TRBV12-4
length: 13
J: TRBJ1-5
size: many
CDR3: CASSYGFNQPQHF

D: .
V: TRBV6-1
length: 17
J: TRBJ1-4
size: few
CDR3: CASSNRAPIATNEKLFF

D: .
V: TRBV15
length: 13
J: TRBJ2-4
size: few
CDR3: CATSRDQGAGEYF

D: .
V: TRBV29-1
length: 12
J: TRBJ2-7
size: .
CDR3: CSVGAGPYEQYF